This TCR beta chain comes out of a study of CD8 T cells in ankylosing spondylitis. Findings and caveats of the study: Typical of ankylosing spondylitis blood, it appeared, was a TCR beta motif of under 10 highly homologous variants. Matched ankylosing spondylitis synovial fluid reportedly contained a significantly enriched population of disease-linked clones.

This clonotype has just a few counts. The antigen is unknown. TCRdb itself ran the 5' RACE reads through MiXCR, one entry per CDR3 protein. The top ten hold about 14% of the sample, which has 350,000 or so distinct CDR3 sequences, less than 10% seen once. The ends were cut back, 3 bases at V and 7 bases at J, with 10 bases in the middle. The CDR3 runs 11 residues. CDR1 SQVTM and CDR2 ANQGSEA come from the germline V gene. J is TRBJ2-7 and V is TRBV29-1; weak D call: TRBD2 (5 bases). This receptor was obtained from a male donor with ankylosing spondylitis. The sequenced sample consisted of blood, either unsorted or a sorted T cell fraction (not recorded which). The CDR3 region has the DNA TGCAGCGTTGAGGAACTAGGTGAGCAGTACTTC. Translation gives CSVEELGEQYF.